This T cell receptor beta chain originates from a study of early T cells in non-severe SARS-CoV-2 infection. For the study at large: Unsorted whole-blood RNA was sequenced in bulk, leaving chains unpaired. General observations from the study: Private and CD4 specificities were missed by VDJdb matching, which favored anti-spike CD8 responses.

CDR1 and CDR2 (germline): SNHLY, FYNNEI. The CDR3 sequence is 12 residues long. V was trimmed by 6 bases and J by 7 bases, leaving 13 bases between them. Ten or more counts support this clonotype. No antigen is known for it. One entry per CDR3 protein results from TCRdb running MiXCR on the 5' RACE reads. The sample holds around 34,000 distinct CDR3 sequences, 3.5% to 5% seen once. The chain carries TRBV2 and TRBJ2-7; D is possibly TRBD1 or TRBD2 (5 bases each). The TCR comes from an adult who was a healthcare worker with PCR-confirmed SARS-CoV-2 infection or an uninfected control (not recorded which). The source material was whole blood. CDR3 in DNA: TGTGCCAGCAGGCGAAGTGGGGGAGAGCAGTACTTC. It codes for CASRRSGGEQYF.